This T cell receptor beta chain came from a study of cytomegalovirus exposure and HLA in healthy donors (dated by TCRdb to about 2017). A note on the overall study: In an earlier analysis of approximately 500 of the donors, 250 to 350 Gb of sequence data and approximately 100 million unique TCR beta sequences from about 179 million T cells were reported. Among roughly 400 genotyped donors of the cohort, an average of roughly 240,000 unique TCR beta nucleotide sequences were sequenced per donor, roughly 20% of them non-productive. The later analysis used no new phenotypic data to find candidate immune exposures, relying instead on TCR beta sequences and their occurrence across donors. The number of donors typed differed by locus, with roughly 629-640 for A, B, C, DRB1 and DQB1, roughly 520 for DQA1, over 600 for DPA1, and some 470 for DPB1. A later analysis re-examined previously published TCR beta repertoires from more than 650 donors and added high-resolution HLA genotyping to investigate patterns of TCR occurrence. The study used immunosequencing to profile the T cell repertoires of about 670 subjects and linked those repertoires to cytomegalovirus serostatus. The aim of the study was to test whether cataloging public T cell receptors could identify signatures of past pathogen exposure. Every repertoire in the discovery cohort had been generated on one and the same sequencing platform. An earlier analysis of 450 to 750 of the donors used high-throughput TCR beta sequencing to judge whether each TCR beta V gene segment behaved as functional or pseudogenic. A separate validation cohort of roughly 130 different subjects was used in addition to the approximately 640-subject first cohort. A few DR-DQ haplotypes were treated as single units for association and clustering because of strong linkage in the cohort. Among the approximately 420 genotyped donors, roughly 80% belonged to the genetic ancestry cluster associated with self-reported Caucasian donors. To predict cytomegalovirus infection status, the study brought together high-throughput TCR immunosequencing, statistical association of individual TCRs with disease status, and machine learning. Donor age, sex, ethnicity and CMV serostatus were compiled alongside the repertoire data. HLA typing covered class I and class II loci at four-digit resolution. In a later genetic analysis, genome-wide SNP genotypes for about 55% of the roughly 700 donors were used, and that subset was treated as a discovery cohort. Roughly 310 gigabases of sequencing data and approximately 93 million unique TCR sequences were included in an early release covering roughly 700 HLA-typed donors.

Overall study outcomes, separate from this receptor: It was suggested by the authors that the approach could potentially be generalized to other disease states and immunological phenotypes. The earlier analysis of approximately 590 of the donors excluded 15 to 20 rarely observed V segments, including chromosome 9 orphons, because counts were too low. At a false discovery rate of 0.05, a later analysis linked around 17,000 TCR beta sequences to specific HLA alleles. A cluster of highly shared sequence variants was judged likely to represent a technical artifact of the sequencing pipeline. A later analysis found that HLA-associated TCR beta chains were more clonally expanded and had lower generation probabilities than equally common non-associated chains. An association between a missense DCLRE1C variant and V-gene and J-gene trimming of TCR beta chains was found in a later genetic analysis and replicated in an independent cohort. Only TCR beta chains were sequenced in this cohort, and the absence of alpha or paired-chain data limited detectable features. The presence/absence analyses assumed that sequencing depth was roughly uniform across donors, and that assumption may not be true. Most TCR sequences were observed very rarely across donors, whereas some public TCRs were present in many individuals. Linkage disequilibrium might explain the correlated functional status among segregating V segments, but an unknown experimental factor could not be excluded. The study listed over 150 TCR beta chains as associated with cytomegalovirus. Several of the top co-occurrence clusters appeared to be linked to parvovirus B19, influenza, CMV and Epstein-Barr virus, according to a later analysis. A further reported finding was that TCR beta sequences accurately predicted the HLA-A and HLA-B alleles for most subjects in the first cohort. An earlier analysis of approximately 500 of the donors showed that most TCR beta V segments appeared in productive rearrangements either about 90% or about 30% of the time, which broadly matched IMGT annotations. The classifier was reported to diagnose cytomegalovirus status with high specificity and sensitivity in both the original and validation cohorts. Because HLA typing was unavailable for some donors at each locus, only the typed subset was used in association tests. In a later analysis, TCR association rates were found to vary across HLA loci, with the most associated TCRs seen for DRB1 alleles and the fewest for HLA-C alleles. In a later analysis, most CMV-associated TCR beta chains were found to appear HLA-restricted, with HLA associations seemingly driven largely by CMV exposure. Three of the identified cytomegalovirus-associated TCR beta chains were confirmed in vitro to be specific for cytomegalovirus antigens. CMV serostatus was the only immune exposure information available for the cohort. Strong co-occurrence of HLA alleles, especially DR and DQ, made assigning TCR associations to individual alleles difficult. Compared with the 666-donor mean, donors in an Asian-associated ancestry cluster had fewer N-insertions in productive TCRs, according to a later genetic analysis. Because the 87-base-pair reads could not distinguish some IMGT-functional V segments, including TRBV6-2 and TRBV6-3, those segments were excluded.

Libraries were built with the immunoSEQ multiplex PCR assay. A mixture of 60 forward primers for TCR Vbeta segments and 13 reverse primers for TCR Jbeta segments was used in the multiplex PCR. Amplification of the CDR3 region of rearranged TCR beta genes was performed with a multiplex PCR assay on genomic DNA. The Illumina HiSeq System was used to sequence the amplified TCR beta libraries as 87-base-pair reads. From the authors' description of their analysis: In a later analysis, tens of millions of unique TCR beta chains were counted across the roughly 610 repertoires, and approximately 11 million of these chains were shared by at least two donors. To remove PCR and sequencing errors, raw reads were error-corrected and collapsed into unique sequences using a nearest-neighbor algorithm that merged closely related sequences. V, D and J gene segments were assigned by aligning CDR3 sequences to IMGT reference sequences. For a sequence to be retained, at least a six-nucleotide match to both a V gene segment and a J gene segment was required. Rearrangements were classified as productive when the CDR3 lacked stop codons and remained in frame with V and J, and all other rearrangements were classified as non-productive. Following IMGT convention, CDR3 was defined as the stretch from the second conserved V-encoded cysteine up to the conserved J-encoded phenylalanine. The earlier analysis of approximately 500 of the donors excluded sequences that lacked an unambiguous match to a single V gene segment. In an earlier analysis of about 590 of the donors, a V segment was called functional when productive rearrangements were above 56.7%, and segregating when the standard deviation between donors exceeded 5%. A statistical classification framework was developed to diagnose cytomegalovirus status using the catalog of TCR beta chain sequences. A later analysis assigned V and J genes by comparing TCR nucleotide sequences with IMGT/GENE-DB human TR gene sequences. In a later analysis, CDR3 sequences and most-parsimonious VDJ recombination scenarios were assigned using the TCRdist pipeline. In a later analysis, each TCR beta chain was defined by its CDR3 amino acid sequence together with its V-gene family, and reads lacking a unique V-gene family were excluded. As a way to deal with suspected cross-contamination and a sequencing artifact, a later analysis dropped approximately 570 nucleotide sequences that were highly shared and had low generation probability. A later analysis calculated a clonal expansion index for each public chain from normalized within-repertoire ranks of inferred template counts. In a later analysis, generation probabilities were computed using a VDJ recombination model fitted to out-of-frame rearrangements, and the results were checked against IGoR. In a later analysis, TCR-TCR, TCR-HLA and TCR-CMV co-occurrence was scored with hypergeometric tests, and a repertoire-size bias correction was applied to TCR pairs. In a later analysis, false discovery rates were estimated by permuting HLA or CMV assignments 20 times. In a later analysis, co-occurring TCRs were grouped using DBSCAN, and TCRdist sequence similarity was added for clustering within HLA-allele-positive subsets. Co-occurrence clustering excluded repertoires with fewer than 30,000 or more than 120,000 public chains, plus five with anomalous nucleotide sharing. Here the immuneACCESS table is served through TCRdb, limited to in-frame sequences with V and J called. Missing clones are a known gap in these copies; in checked studies unresolved V genes cover under half, and the rest lacks a known reason. V and J calls and clone size follow that table, whereas D and trimming were derived from the DNA. This sample comprises some 120,000 clones, about 69% of them detected only once. Over 1.5% of the sample lies in the top ten.

There are a few counts of this clone. It has no known antigen specificity. Base quality data are lacking; no much larger clone is found one base away. The cohort consisted of some 730 healthy bone marrow donors. Cohort members were all nominally healthy when sampled, although unrecorded immune exposures were likely present. The donor tested CMV seronegative and was one of the 352 seronegative cohort members. Every donor gave a peripheral blood sample, and the peripheral blood mononuclear cells from that sample were used for TCR beta sequencing. Genomic DNA extraction from the blood cell samples was performed with the Qiagen DNeasy Blood Extraction Kit. The CDR3 goes from the cysteine to the phenylalanine over 15 residues. CDR3 DNA is the only sequence kept; it has 45 bases, read in frame from the first base. V gives up 3 bases and J gives up 0 bases, and the segment between their germline ends measures 10 bases. Taken from the germline V gene, the CDR1 and CDR2 loops are SGDLS and YYNGEE.

The sample consisted of PBMCs. This TCR was recovered from a woman aged 18-29 years in good health and CMV-seronegative. The chain is encoded by TRBV9 joined to TRBJ2-1; TRBD2 is a possible D gene, resting on 6 matching bases. The base sequence is TGTGCCAGCAGCGGGGCCGGGAGCTCCTACAATGAGCAGTTCTTC. This translates into CASSGAGSSYNEQFF.